This T cell receptor (beta chain) was found in a study of vaccination and CD4 T cells after COVID-19. The CDR3 is 15 residues long. The germline gives CDR1 SGDLS, CDR2 YYNGEE. The V and J ends lost 1 base and 9 bases respectively, with 17 bases between them. Treatment noted: roughly 10-day PBMC culture with coronavirus spike peptide pools or control peptides (ViraFEST assay). Positive PCR dates covered March to December 2020, before US Alpha, Beta and Delta variants. Details on this clonotype: The target antigen is unknown.

Oncomine TCR Beta short-read sequencing was applied to DNA from cultured CD4+ T cells. One entry per CDR3 protein, called by TCRdb with MiXCR from the PCR reads. Counted here are around 21,000 distinct CDR3 sequences, around 55% occurring once; the ten biggest clones make up around 17%. Sequenced input: CD4+ T cells from blood, cultured in vitro. The origin of this receptor is a human donor who had recovered from COVID-19. V usage is TRBV9 and J usage is TRBJ2-1; D not certain. The CDR3 DNA follows: TGTGCCAGCAGCGTATTACCTGGGGTGTCGAGTGAGCAGTTCTTC. Amino acids: CASSVLPGVSSEQFF.